Following are 5 T cell receptor beta chains from one sample sequenced in a study of T cell responses to AZD1222 COVID-19 vaccine. Clones were read by immunoSEQ multiplex PCR, and TCRdb kept only the in-frame ones, dropping some. The sample contains about 130,000 clones, 80% to 90% of which appear only once. Here the sequenced sample was peripheral blood, taken on day 0 of AZD1222 vaccination. These receptors originate from an adult in good health.

This clone was observed a few times. V and J are TRBV11-3 and TRBJ2-1, with D unresolved. CDR1 is SGHNT, CDR2 YENEEA, per germline. Trimming removed 2 bases from V and 8 bases from J, with 13 bases in between. The length of the CDR3 is 14 residues. CDR3 sequence: CASSLMSSEDEQFF. DNA of the CDR3: TGTGCCAGCAGCTTAATGAGTTCCGAGGATGAGCAGTTCTTC.

The rearrangement uses TRBV5-1 and TRBJ1-2; TRBD1 might be the D (6 bases). Germline CDR1 SGHRS, CDR2 YFSETQ. The CDR3 is 15 amino acids. Trimming pared 4 bases from V and 3 bases from J, leaving 16 bases between. CDR3 loop: CASSPEGGGDYGYTF. DNA for the CDR3: TGCGCCAGCAGCCCAGAGGGGGGAGGCGACTATGGCTACACCTTC. Full variable domain (outside the CDR3, taken from reference TRBV5-1 and TRBJ1-2): KAGVTQTPRYLIKTRGQQVTLSCSPISGHRSVSWYQQTPGQGLQFLFEYFSETQRNKGNFPGRFSGRQFSNSRSEMNVSTLELGDSALYLCASSPEGGGDYGYTFGSGTRLTVV.

This rearrangement joins TRBV2 to TRBJ1-4, with D tentatively TRBD1 (6 bases). CDR3 size: 14 residues. CDR1 is SNHLY, CDR2 FYNNEI, per germline. Deletions cut 6 bases from V and 0 bases from J, with 8 bases between. The CDR3, as DNA: TGTGCCAGCAGACAGGGTGCAACTAATGAAAAACTGTTTTTT. This translates into CASRQGATNEKLFF.

J is TRBJ2-7 and V is TRBV28, with 7 bases matching TRBD2. CDR1 and CDR2 (germline): MDHEN, SYDVKM. Unmatched junction bases numbered 0, after V lost 6 bases and J lost 4 bases. CDR3 length: 11 amino acids. The CDR3 sequence is CASRGGYEQYF. The CDR3 DNA sequence: TGTGCCAGCAGGGGAGGGTACGAGCAGTACTTC.

This chain joins TRBV18 and TRBJ1-1; D is perhaps TRBD1 (6 bases). CDR3 length equals 15 residues. Trimming took off 1 base at V and 6 bases at J, with 15 bases between the two ends. Germline CDR1 is KGHSH and CDR2 is LQKENI. The CDR3 sequence is CASSPLAGGASEAFF. CDR3 coding DNA: TGTGCCAGCTCACCACTGGCGGGGGGCGCGTCTGAAGCTTTCTTT.